The entry below describes one T cell receptor (beta chain). This clonotype came up many times. Its binding antigen is unknown. No base-level quality is on record; no much larger clone is a single base apart. Ophthalmopathy patients had moderately to severely active disease, with a Clinical Activity Score of 3 or more, a NOSPECS grade of 4 or more, and a disease duration of less than 3 months. Patients with uncontrolled infections, other autoimmune diseases, pregnancy or lactation were excluded. Diagnoses were established on the basis of clinical symptoms, serum thyroxine and TRAb, thyroid ultrasound, and orbital computed tomography. PBMCs were separated from roughly 10 ml of fresh peripheral blood using Ficoll-Paque density gradient centrifugation. Trizol reagent was used to extract total RNA, and RNA quality was then checked on an Agilent 2100 Bioanalyzer. The sample belongs to a study of T cells in Graves' hyperthyroidism and ophthalmopathy (dated by TCRdb to the late 2010s). Looking at the study overall: Peripheral blood was sampled at the time of initial diagnosis, prior to any treatment. Following sampling, methimazole starting at 30 mg daily was given to hyperthyroidism patients, and high-dose intravenous methylprednisolone was given to ophthalmopathy patients. The study also compared thyroid tissue and blood T-cell repertoires from about six Graves' hyperthyroidism patients. The paper reports TCR Vbeta CDR3 sequencing of about 140 peripheral blood samples: around 45 ophthalmopathy, under 85 hyperthyroidism and 17 progressor patients. The 75 to 100 discovery patients were randomly divided into training and test sets at a 7:3 ratio. TCR V-J signatures able to tell the groups apart were searched for in a discovery cohort of approximately 95 patients, of whom roughly 42 had Graves' ophthalmopathy and about 55 had stable Graves' hyperthyroidism. Prospective prediction of ophthalmopathy was tested in an independent validation cohort of 18 to 20 hyperthyroidism patients and 17 patients who later progressed to ophthalmopathy.

TCR beta CDR3 regions were amplified from RNA transcripts. The first round of RT-PCR for the TCR CDR3 was performed with the HTBI primer set and the Qiagen OneStep RT-PCR kit. Libraries were constructed in a second round of multiplex PCR, after which size selection and purification were carried out. Sequencing of the libraries was done on an Illumina HiSeq2000 using paired-end 100 bp reads. The published analysis was carried out like this. Raw data were processed with SOAPnuke, discarding reads with adapters, uncalled bases, mean Phred below 15, or no exact constant-primer or identifier match. COPE v1.2.5 was used to merge high-quality paired reads, and clonotypes were defined as unique nucleotide sequences. Clonotypes were aligned to IMGT TRBV, TRBD and TRBJ reference segments using MiTCR v1.1. The analysis included only V-J combinations with a frequency above 0.0001, which together covered 99% to 99.2% of the repertoires. A TCS score was defined as the ratio between F50 (clonal expansion) and ExV (chaos), using BLOSUM62-based TCRdist between CDR3 peptides within each V-J. Welch's t-statistics and random forest reduced around 550 V-J features to 13, which were used in a naive Bayes classifier (R e1071). TCRdb trimmed the raw reads at Q25, called clones with MiXCR and kept productive beta chains. Each record represents a unique CDR3 protein, reported with the most common genes and DNA among its rows. The authors' filters were not applied to this entry. This sample gives around 600,000 distinct CDR3 sequences in total; around 16% of them show up just once. Of the sample, 2.5% to 4% falls within the top ten clones.

Overall study outcomes, separate from this receptor: Sample size was not statistically predetermined, and investigators were not blinded to group allocation. Ophthalmopathy was separated from stable hyperthyroidism by a 13 V-J signature model, with around 88% sensitivity and about 81% specificity obtained in cross-validation and 80%/75% obtained in testing. In validation, the model predicted progression to ophthalmopathy a median of roughly 6.2 months before onset, with over 60% sensitivity and nearly 75% specificity. Most expanded thyroid clonotypes (frequency above 0.001) were also found in blood, which suggests that blood repertoires may mirror thyroid immune responses.

Sequences LGHDT (CDR1) and YNNKEL (CDR2) are obtained from the germline V gene (reference sequence). V lost 5 bases and J lost 3 bases, and the count of bases not matched to a germline gene is 4. Spanning cysteine to phenylalanine, the CDR3 consists of 15 amino acids. Just CDR3 DNA is preserved here, 45 bases in frame from base 1. The chain joins TRBV3-1 to TRBJ2-5; 12 junctional bases match TRBD2. Sequenced sample: blood. The TCR originated in a woman in her forties with Graves' ophthalmopathy. CDR3 sequence: CASSSRLAGEETQYF. The DNA sequence reads TGTGCCAGCAGCTCTCGACTAGCGGGAGAAGAGACCCAGTACTTC.